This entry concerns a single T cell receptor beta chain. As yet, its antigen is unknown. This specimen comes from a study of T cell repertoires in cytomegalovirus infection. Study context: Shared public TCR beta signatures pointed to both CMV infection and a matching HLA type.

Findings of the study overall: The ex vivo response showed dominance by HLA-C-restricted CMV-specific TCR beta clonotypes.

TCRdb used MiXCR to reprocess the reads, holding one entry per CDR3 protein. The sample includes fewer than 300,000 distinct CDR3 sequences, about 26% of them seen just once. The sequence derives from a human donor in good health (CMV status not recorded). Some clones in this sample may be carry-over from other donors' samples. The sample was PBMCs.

The CDR3 sequence is CASKSIYEQYF. As DNA, the CDR3 is TGTGCCAGCAAATCAATCTACGAGCAGTACTTC. The chain has TRBV6-1 and TRBJ2-7; D is uncertain. V was cut by 7 bases and J by 3 bases, with 7 bases left in between. Germline loops: CDR1 MNHNS, CDR2 SASEGT. This CDR3 contains 11 residues.